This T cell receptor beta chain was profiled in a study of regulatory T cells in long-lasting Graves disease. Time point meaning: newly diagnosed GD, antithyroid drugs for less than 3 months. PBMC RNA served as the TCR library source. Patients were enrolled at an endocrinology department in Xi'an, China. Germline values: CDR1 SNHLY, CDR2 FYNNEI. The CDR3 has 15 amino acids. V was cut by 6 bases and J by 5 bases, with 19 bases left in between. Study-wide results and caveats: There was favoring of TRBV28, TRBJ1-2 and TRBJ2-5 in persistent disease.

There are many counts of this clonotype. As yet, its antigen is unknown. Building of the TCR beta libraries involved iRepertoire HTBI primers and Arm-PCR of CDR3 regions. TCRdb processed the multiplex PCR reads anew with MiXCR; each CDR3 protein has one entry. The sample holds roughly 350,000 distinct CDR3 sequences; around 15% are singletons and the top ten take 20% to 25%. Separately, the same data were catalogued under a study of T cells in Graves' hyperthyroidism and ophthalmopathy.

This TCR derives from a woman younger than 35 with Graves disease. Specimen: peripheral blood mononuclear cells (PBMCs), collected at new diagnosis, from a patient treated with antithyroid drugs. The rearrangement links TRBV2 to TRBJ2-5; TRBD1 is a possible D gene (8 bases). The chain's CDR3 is CASSGGQGGVETQYF. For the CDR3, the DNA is TGTGCCAGCAGCGGTGGACAGGGAGGGGTCGAGACCCAGTACTTC.